This note documents a single T cell receptor (beta chain) sequence. This CDR3 is 14 amino acids long. In germline, CDR1 is LGHDT, CDR2 YNNKEL (reference sequence). Trimming took 1 base from V and 1 from J, leaving 7 bases between them. The source of the sample is a study of blood T cell repertoires in COVID-19. Study as a whole: PBMCs, B-cell-depleted T cells, or T cells provided the cDNA or gDNA that made up the material.

Produced via immunoSEQ multiplex PCR; TCRdb's table is partial and in-frame only. The top ten clones hold about 6.3% of a sample with 200,000 to 300,000 clones, about 85% of them seen once. This receptor was obtained from a woman in her sixties with active or convalescent COVID-19. This sequence joins TRBV3-1 (or the pseudogene TRBV3-2) and TRBJ1-2; D is ambiguous. The sequenced sample was peripheral blood. The CDR3 region is CASSQGGFNYGYTF. CDR3 sequence (DNA): TGTGCCAGCAGCCAAGGAGGGTTTAACTATGGCTACACCTTC.